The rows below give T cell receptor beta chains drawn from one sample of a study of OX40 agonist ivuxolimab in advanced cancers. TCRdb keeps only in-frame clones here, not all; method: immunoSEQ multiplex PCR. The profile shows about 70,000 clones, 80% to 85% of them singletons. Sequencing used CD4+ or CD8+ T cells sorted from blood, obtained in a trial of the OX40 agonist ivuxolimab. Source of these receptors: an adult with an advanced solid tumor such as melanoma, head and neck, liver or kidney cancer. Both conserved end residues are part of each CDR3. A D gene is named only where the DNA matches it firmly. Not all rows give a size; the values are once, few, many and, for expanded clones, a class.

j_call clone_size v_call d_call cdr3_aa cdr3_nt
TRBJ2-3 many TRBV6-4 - CASSAGGTDTQYF TGTGCCAGCAGTGCGGGGGGCACAGATACGCAGTATTTT
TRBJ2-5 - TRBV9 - CASSVGWGAPRQETQYF TGTGCCAGCAGCGTAGGGTGGGGGGCGCCTCGCCAAGAGACCCAGTACTTC
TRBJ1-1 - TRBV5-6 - CASSWGWGKNTEAFF TGTGCCAGCAGCTGGGGATGGGGGAAGAACACTGAAGCTTTCTTT
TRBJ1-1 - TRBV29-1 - CSVEGAGLTNTEAFF TGCAGCGTTGAAGGCGCTGGTTTGACGAACACTGAAGCTTTCTTT
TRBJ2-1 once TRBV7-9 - CASSKDRTLDRDEQFF TGTGCCAGCAGCAAAGACAGGACTCTCGATAGGGATGAGCAGTTCTTC
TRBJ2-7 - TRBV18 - CASSPGLAGNSYEQYF TGTGCCAGCTCACCGGGCTTGGCGGGCAACTCCTACGAGCAGTACTTC
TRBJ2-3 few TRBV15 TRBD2 CATSRERGGPPDTQYF TGTGCCACCAGCAGAGAGCGGGGGGGGCCCCCAGATACGCAGTATTTT
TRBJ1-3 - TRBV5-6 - CASRVQGASSGNTIYF TGTGCCAGCAGGGTTCAGGGTGCAAGCTCTGGAAACACCATATATTTT
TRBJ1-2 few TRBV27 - CASSLQGYGYTF TGTGCCAGCAGTTTACAGGGGTATGGCTACACCTTC
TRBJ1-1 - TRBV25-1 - CASSDPGRDTEAFF TGTGCCAGCAGTGATCCGGGGCGGGACACTGAAGCTTTCTTT
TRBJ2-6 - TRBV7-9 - CASSSSGANVLTF TGTGCCAGCAGCTCGTCCGGGGCCAACGTCCTGACTTTC
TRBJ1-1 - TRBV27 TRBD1 CASSLRKGAGTEAFF TGTGCCAGCAGTTTACGTAAGGGGGCGGGAACTGAAGCTTTCTTT
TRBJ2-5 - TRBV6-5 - CASSEQGFQETQYF TGTGCCAGCAGTGAACAGGGATTCCAAGAGACCCAGTACTTC
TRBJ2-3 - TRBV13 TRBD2 CASSSNPSGGYTDTQYF TGTGCCAGCAGTTCGAACCCTAGCGGGGGGTACACAGATACGCAGTATTTT
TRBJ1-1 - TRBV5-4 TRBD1 CASSTPGGGNYGAFF TGTGCCAGCAGCACGCCAGGGGGCGGGAATTACGGAGCTTTCTTT
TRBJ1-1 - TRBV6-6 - CASSVQGRFGEAFF TGTGCCAGCAGTGTACAGGGTAGGTTTGGTGAAGCTTTCTTT
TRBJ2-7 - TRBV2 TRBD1 CASSSGTGPHEQYF TGTGCCAGCAGTTCCGGGACAGGTCCCCACGAGCAGTACTTC
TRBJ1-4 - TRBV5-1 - CASSLFTGGADEKLFF TGCGCCAGCAGCTTGTTCACCGGGGGGGCGGATGAAAAACTGTTTTTT
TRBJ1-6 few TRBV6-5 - CATRNGQSPLHF TGTGCCACTAGGAACGGGCAATCACCCCTCCACTTT
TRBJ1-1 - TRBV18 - CASSPPSVKADEAFF TGTGCCAGCTCACCACCGTCTGTCAAGGCGGATGAAGCTTTCTTT
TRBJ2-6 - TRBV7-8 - CASSLFGGANVLTF TGTGCCAGCAGCTTATTCGGTGGGGCCAACGTCCTGACTTTC
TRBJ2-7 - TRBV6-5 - CASSYSPYVSYEQYF TGTGCCAGCAGTTACTCGCCCTACGTCTCCTACGAGCAGTACTTC
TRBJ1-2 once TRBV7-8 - CASSLAGGAGANYGYTF TGTGCCAGCAGCTTAGCGGGTGGGGCAGGGGCAAACTATGGCTACACCTTC
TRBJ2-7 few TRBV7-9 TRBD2 CASSLNRGGLADEQYF TGTGCCAGCAGCCTCAATAGAGGGGGACTAGCCGACGAGCAGTACTTC
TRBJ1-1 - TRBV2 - CASSGHTEAFF TGTGCCAGCAGTGGCCACACTGAAGCTTTCTTT
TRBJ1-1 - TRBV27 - CASSTTPRQANTEAFF TGTGCCAGCAGTACCACACCAAGACAGGCTAACACTGAAGCTTTCTTT
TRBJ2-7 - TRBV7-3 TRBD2 CASSQETSGSYEQYF TGTGCCAGCAGCCAAGAGACTAGCGGCTCCTACGAGCAGTACTTC
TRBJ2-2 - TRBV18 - CASSPPGQNTGELFF TGTGCCAGCTCACCACCAGGGCAGAACACCGGGGAGCTGTTTTTT
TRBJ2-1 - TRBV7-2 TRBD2 CASSWTSGYEQFF TGTGCCAGCAGCTGGACTAGCGGATATGAGCAGTTCTTC
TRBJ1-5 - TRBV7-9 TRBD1 CASSGTGVSQPQHF TGTGCCAGCAGCGGGACAGGGGTGAGTCAGCCCCAGCATTTT
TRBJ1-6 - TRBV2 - CASSDPTVGDSPLHF TGTGCCAGCAGTGACCCGACAGTTGGGGATTCACCCCTCCACTTT
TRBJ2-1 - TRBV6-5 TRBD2 CASTSRAGGNEQFF TGTGCCAGCACCTCACGGGCGGGAGGCAATGAGCAGTTCTTC
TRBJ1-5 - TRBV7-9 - CASSFGGDNQPQHF TGTGCCAGCAGCTTTGGGGGGGACAATCAGCCCCAGCATTTT
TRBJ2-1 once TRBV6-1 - CASSEWSGGGHNEQFF TGTGCCAGCAGTGAATGGAGTGGGGGGGGCCACAATGAGCAGTTCTTC
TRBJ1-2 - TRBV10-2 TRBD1 CASSGTGVGYGYTF TGCGCCAGCAGTGGGACAGGGGTGGGCTATGGCTACACCTTC
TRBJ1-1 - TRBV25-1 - CASSERGLDNTEAFF TGTGCCAGCAGTGAGCGGGGCCTTGATAACACTGAAGCTTTCTTT
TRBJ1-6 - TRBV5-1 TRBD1 CASSLRDRDSPLHF TGCGCCAGCAGCTTGAGGGACAGAGATTCACCCCTCCACTTT
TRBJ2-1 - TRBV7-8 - CASSLAGVLYGEQFF TGTGCCAGCAGCTTAGCGGGGGTCTTGTACGGTGAGCAGTTCTTC
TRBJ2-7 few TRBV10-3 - CAIRAGSNEQYF TGTGCCATCAGGGCGGGATCGAACGAGCAGTACTTC